One sample yielded the 28 T cell receptor beta chains listed below, sequenced in a study of T-cell reconstitution after alpha-beta-depleted transplantation in children. The TCRbeta library incorporated unique molecular identifiers. MiXCR was run by TCRdb on the PCR reads, yielding one entry per CDR3 protein. The table includes under 750,000 distinct CDR3 sequences, around 23% detected once. The starting material was PBMCs, mostly from graft donor cells, obtained 360 days after TCRalphabeta/CD19-depleted stem cell transplant. The origin of the receptors is a boy under two years old who had a stem cell transplant for acute myeloid leukemia, so the T cells may come from the graft donor.

This clonotype has more than one count but fewer than ten. The chain uses TRBV5-5 and TRBJ2-7, with 8 bases identical to TRBD2. Germline V CDR1 and CDR2: SGHKS, YYEKEE (reference sequence). CDR3 length equals 14 residues. J lost 3 bases, V lost 4 bases, and 6 bases had no gene match. The CDR3 protein is CASSLGAGDYEQYV. CDR3 DNA: TGTGCCAGCAGCCTCGGAGCGGGGGACTACGAGCAGTACGTC.

The chain combines TRBV6-5 with TRBJ2-5; 9 bases match TRBD2. V lost 2 bases, J lost 4 bases, and 2 bases stayed unmatched. The CDR3 runs 14 residues. Germline-derived CDR1 and CDR2 are MNHEY and SVGAGI. In DNA form, the CDR3 reads TGTGCCAGCAGTTACCGACTAGCGGCAGAGACCCAGTACTTC. This sequence encodes CASSYRLAAETQYF.

This clonotype was seen at least ten times. This chain joins TRBV29-1 and TRBJ2-3; D may correspond to TRBD1 or TRBD2 (5 bases each). With 5 bases removed from V and 0 bases from J, the gap between germline ends came to 9 bases. This CDR3 comprises 13 residues. CDR1 is SQVTM, CDR2 ANQGSEA, per germline. CDR3 DNA sequence: TGCAGCGTTACCGGGACCAGCACAGATACGCAGTATTTT. Translated, it gives CSVTGTSTDTQYF.

This clonotype was found a few times. The V and J genes are TRBV7-7 and TRBJ2-1; D could derive from TRBD1 or TRBD2 (7 bases each). The CDR3 is made up of 16 amino acids. Trimming stripped 5 bases from V and 6 bases from J, with 20 bases between. CDR1 and CDR2 (germline): SSHAT, FNYEAQ (reference sequence). DNA of the CDR3: TGTGCCAGCAGCCCTTATAGGGGGGGACAGACCAATGAGCAGTTCTTC. It codes for CASSPYRGGQTNEQFF.

The chain links TRBV5-1 to TRBJ2-1; D is unclear. Between the trimmed V and J ends, which lost 1 base and 0 bases, there was a span of 8 bases. In germline, CDR1 is SGHRS, CDR2 YFSETQ. This CDR3 comprises 15 residues. The CDR3 spells CASSLPPRSYNEQFF. The CDR3 DNA is TGCGCCAGCAGCTTGCCCCCTCGCTCCTACAATGAGCAGTTCTTC.

The J gene is TRBJ1-5, the V gene TRBV27, with D maybe TRBD1 (6 bases). The V end was cut by 5 bases, the J end by 7 bases, with 12 bases between. The CDR3 consists of 13 residues. Germline V gives CDR1 MNHEY, CDR2 SMNVEV (reference sequence). The CDR3 DNA follows: TGTGCCAGCAGTGTAAACAGGGACCAGCCCCAGCATTTT. Translation gives CASSVNRDQPQHF.

This clonotype was seen ten or more times. The chain employs TRBV6-1 and TRBJ2-7, with TRBD1 as a possible D gene (6 bases). Germline CDR1 and CDR2: MNHNS and SASEGT. The V end lost 5 bases, the J end lost 2 bases, and 13 bases lay between the germline ends. The CDR3 consists of 14 residues. CDR3 nucleotide sequence: TGTGCCAGCAGTCCCTCAGGGGTCCCCTACGAGCAGTACTTC. Its translation is CASSPSGVPYEQYF.

This clonotype has at least ten counts. J is TRBJ1-4 and V is TRBV7-2; TRBD1 might be the D (5 bases). Trimming removed 4 bases from V and 7 bases from J, with 10 bases in between. This CDR3 comprises 13 residues. Germline CDR1 SGHTA, CDR2 FQGNSA. CDR3 in amino acids: CASSSQGGEKLFF. As DNA, the CDR3 is TGTGCCAGCAGCTCCCAGGGTGGTGAAAAACTGTTTTTT.

The sample holds a few counts of this clonotype. The rearrangement joins TRBV20-1 to TRBJ1-5; possibly TRBD1 for D (5 bases). From germline, CDR1 is DFQATT and CDR2 SNEGSKA (reference sequence). CDR3 length: 17 residues. Trimming stripped 5 bases from V and 3 bases from J, with 23 bases between. The CDR3, as DNA: TGCAGTGCTTCCACCCGCGCGACAGCCTGGGCCAATCAGCCCCAGCATTTT. It encodes CSASTRATAWANQPQHF.

The CDR3 DNA sequence: TGTGCCAGCAGCGGACCCGGGACTAGTGTCGATGCCGATACGCAGTATTTT. Translated, it gives CASSGPGTSVDADTQYF. The chain combines TRBV11-3 with TRBJ2-3; 8 bases fit TRBD2. The CDR3 is 17 residues long. Germline CDR1 reads SGHNT; CDR2 reads YENEEA. V trimming: 5 bases; J trimming: 6 bases; junction bases outside the gene matches: 16.

At least ten counts were recorded for this clonotype. The V call is TRBV7-9, the J call TRBJ1-4; TRBD1 might be the D (5 bases). CDR3 size: 14 residues. V shed 6 bases and J shed 5 bases, with 13 bases lying between them. Germline V gene sequence: CDR1 SEHNR, CDR2 FQNEAQ (reference sequence). CDR3 sequence (DNA): TGTGCCAGCAGACCCGGGACCGAGAATGAAAAACTGTTTTTT. Translating gives CASRPGTENEKLFF. Together with reference TRBV7-9 and TRBJ1-4, the CDR3 gives the full variable domain: DTGVSQNPRHKITKRGQNVTFRCDPISEHNRLYWYRQTLGQGPEFLTYFQNEAQLEKSRLLSDRFSAERPKGSFSTLEIQRTEQGDSAMYLCASRPGTENEKLFFGSGTQLSVL.

This chain connects TRBV10-3 to TRBJ2-5, with D tentatively TRBD1 (5 bases). Looked up from germline, CDR1 is ENHRY and CDR2 is SYGVKD. This CDR3 contains 14 residues. The V and J ends lost 8 bases and 3 bases respectively, with 16 bases between them. The CDR3 DNA is TGTGCCATCGGTGGCAGGGTGTTCGAAGAGACCCAGTACTTC. As protein: CAIGGRVFEETQYF.

This clonotype came up many times. J is TRBJ2-1 and V is TRBV7-2, with 11 bases that match TRBD1. The V and J ends lost 0 bases and 7 bases, in that order; junction bases with no gene match: 5. The CDR3 sequence is 16 residues long. Germline V gene lookup returns CDR1 SGHTA and CDR2 FQGNSA. CDR3 region: CASSLARDRGWNEQFF. The CDR3 DNA reads as TGTGCCAGCAGCTTAGCTAGGGACAGGGGGTGGAATGAGCAGTTCTTC.

This clonotype came up once. An end of the junction differs from the germline gene, which may be a read error. The chain uses TRBV20-1 and TRBJ1-2, with D possibly being TRBD1 (5 bases). Looked up from germline, CDR1 is DFQATT and CDR2 is SNEGSKA (reference sequence). The CDR3 has 13 residues. CDR3 sequence (DNA): TGCAGTACTAGTGGGGGGTCCAACTATGGCTACACCTTC. Its protein is CSTSGGSNYGYTF.

This chain links TRBV5-1 with TRBJ2-1; 8 bases match TRBD1. Per germline, CDR1 SGHRS and CDR2 YFSETQ. The V segment lost 3 bases and the J segment 15 bases; nucleotides outside the gene matches: 8. CDR3 length equals 12 residues. In nucleotides, the CDR3 is TGCGCCAGCAGCTGGCTACAGGGGGTCATGTTCTTC. Its translation is CASSWLQGVMFF.

The chain combines TRBV19 with TRBJ2-7, with 7 bases matching TRBD1. V trimming: 6 bases; J trimming: 3 bases; junction bases outside the gene matches: 11. Germline V gene lookup returns CDR1 LNHDA and CDR2 SQIVND (reference sequence). The CDR3 length is 15 residues. The CDR3 DNA reads as TGTGCCAGTAGGAATACAGGGGAGACGAACTACGAGCAGTACTTC. It codes for CASRNTGETNYEQYF.

There are a few counts of this clonotype. The chain couples TRBV6-1 to TRBJ2-7; D possibly corresponds to TRBD2 (5 bases). The CDR3 length is 13 residues. With 6 bases removed from V and 7 bases from J, the gap between germline ends came to 16 bases. The germline V gene encodes CDR1 MNHNS and CDR2 SASEGT. Here the CDR3 reads CASSSAGVREQYV. CDR3 DNA: TGTGCCAGCAGCTCCGCCGGGGTAAGGGAGCAGTACGTC.

This clonotype was seen many times. The CDR3 loop is CSARDWRTGTAYEQYF. The CDR3 DNA reads as TGCAGTGCTAGAGATTGGAGGACAGGGACGGCCTACGAGCAGTACTTC. This chain connects TRBV20-1 to TRBJ2-7; 8 nucleotides agree with TRBD1. Trimming cost V 0 bases and J 2 bases; bases outside gene matches: 9. The CDR3 has 16 amino acids. CDR1 is DFQATT and CDR2 is SNEGSKA in the germline V gene (reference sequence).

This clonotype has ten or more counts. This sequence joins TRBV5-1 and TRBJ2-1, with D perhaps TRBD1 (6 bases). CDR1 SGHRS and CDR2 YFSETQ come from the germline V gene. The CDR3 extends over 14 amino acids. V lost 4 bases to trimming and J lost 15 bases, with 23 bases between them. The CDR3 nucleotides are TGCGCCAGCAGCGCCCCGGACAGAACGGCACTTAGGTTCTTC. Translating it yields CASSAPDRTALRFF. Complete variable domain (other parts from reference TRBV5-1 and TRBJ2-1): KAGVTQTPRYLIKTRGQQVTLSCSPISGHRSVSWYQQTPGQGLQFLFEYFSETQRNKGNFPGRFSGRQFSNSRSEMNVSTLELGDSALYLCASSAPDRTALRFFGPGTRLTVL.

The CDR3 here is CASTSSATLTDTQYF. The CDR3 DNA reads TGTGCCAGCACCAGTTCTGCCACCCTCACAGATACGCAGTATTTT. The chain recombines TRBV6-1 with TRBJ2-3, with D unresolved. V was cut by 7 bases and J by 2 bases, with 16 bases left in between. CDR3 length equals 15 residues. Germline CDR1 reads MNHNS; CDR2 reads SASEGT.

This clonotype was observed many times. The chain uses TRBV20-1 and TRBJ1-1, with D unclear. V was trimmed by 7 bases and J by 4 bases, leaving 13 bases between them. Germline CDR1 and CDR2: DFQATT and SNEGSKA (reference sequence). The CDR3 contains 12 residues. DNA for the CDR3: TGCAGTGGGGTTCTGTTTGGCACTGAAGCTTTCTTT. Protein product: CSGVLFGTEAFF.

This clonotype was recorded a few times. V usage is TRBV6-2 or TRBV6-3 and J usage is TRBJ2-3; D is unresolved. This CDR3 has 13 residues. Germline assignment: CDR1 MNHEY and CDR2 SVGEGT. Trimming pared 1 base from V and 6 bases from J, leaving 8 bases between. CDR3 in DNA: TGTGCCAGCAGTTACTGGACGGTGGATACGCAGTATTTT. Its translation: CASSYWTVDTQYF.

This clonotype was found a few times. The rearrangement links TRBV5-5 to TRBJ2-7; tentatively, D is TRBD2 (7 bases). The germline CDR1 and CDR2 sequences are SGHKS and YYEKEE (reference sequence). V lost 5 bases and J lost 5, with 17 bases in between. The CDR3 is 14 residues long. The CDR3 DNA reads as TGTGCCAGCAGTTCCTTCGGGGGGCGGGACGAGCAGTACGTC. Translated, it gives CASSSFGGRDEQYV.

In its sample, this clonotype was seen a few times. The gene calls are TRBV29-1 and TRBJ1-1; 7 bases are shared with TRBD1. CDR1 and CDR2 (germline): SQVTM, ANQGSEA. Unmatched junction bases numbered 12, after V lost 8 bases and J lost 3 bases. The CDR3 length is 14 residues. The DNA for the CDR3 is TGCAGCTCGCGACAGGGCGGTCGGGACACTGAAGCTTTCTTT. Translated, it gives CSSRQGGRDTEAFF.

This clonotype was seen only a few times. The chain combines TRBV7-2 with TRBJ2-5; D ambiguous. The ends were cut back, 3 bases at V and 3 bases at J, with 11 bases in the middle. The CDR3 length is 14 residues. Per germline, CDR1 SGHTA and CDR2 FQGNSA. CDR3 sequence reads: CASSFRSGEETQYF. The CDR3 nucleotides are TGTGCCAGCAGCTTTCGGTCGGGCGAAGAGACCCAGTACTTC.

This clonotype was recorded a few times. V usage is TRBV11-3 and J usage is TRBJ2-6; 10 nucleotides match TRBD1. The CDR3 runs to 20 residues. The V gene's germline CDR1 is SGHNT and CDR2 YENEEA. Unmatched junction bases numbered 13, after V lost 3 bases and J lost 2 bases. CDR3 in DNA: TGTGCCAGCAGCTTTTTCGTCGGGACAGGGGAATATGCTGGGGCCAACGTCCTGACTTTC. It yields the protein CASSFFVGTGEYAGANVLTF.

There are many counts of this clonotype. The CDR3 region is CASTGNRNTEAFF. DNA for the CDR3: TGTGCCAGCACTGGTAATCGGAACACTGAAGCTTTCTTT. The V call is TRBV6-2 or TRBV6-3, the J call TRBJ1-1; D is unresolved. CDR3 length: 13 amino acids. Germline V gives CDR1 MNHEY, CDR2 SVGEGT. V was cut by 7 bases and J by 1 base, with 10 bases left in between.

The V and J genes are TRBV7-9 and TRBJ2-7, with D possibly being TRBD1 or TRBD2 (5 bases each). The germline gives CDR1 SEHNR, CDR2 FQNEAQ (reference sequence). This CDR3 has 13 amino acids. Trimming stripped 3 bases from V and 3 bases from J, with 9 bases between. CDR3 in amino acids: CASSFGGLYEQYV. The CDR3 DNA reads TGTGCCAGCAGCTTTGGGGGTCTCTACGAGCAGTACGTC.